The source of this TCR beta chain is a study of blood T cells in healthy people across ages. The junction had 6 bases not matched to a gene; V was cut back by 2 bases and J by 5 bases. Looked up from germline, CDR1 is DFQATT and CDR2 is SNEGSKA (reference sequence). This CDR3 spans 14 amino acids. A second PCR, run for about 7 to 11 cycles, used a sample-barcoded 5' primer plus a J-beta primer mix. TCRdb reprocessed the 5' RACE reads with MiXCR, giving one entry per CDR3 protein. Among around 900,000 distinct CDR3 sequences listed, 25% to 30% were seen once. V is TRBV20-1 and J is TRBJ1-1, with TRBD1 identical over 9 bases. The sequence was collected from a woman of 80 years or more in good health. Material: blood. The CDR3 DNA sequence: TGCAGTGCTAGATCTGGACAGGGGTCAACTGAAGCTTTCTTT. Translating it yields CSARSGQGSTEAFF.